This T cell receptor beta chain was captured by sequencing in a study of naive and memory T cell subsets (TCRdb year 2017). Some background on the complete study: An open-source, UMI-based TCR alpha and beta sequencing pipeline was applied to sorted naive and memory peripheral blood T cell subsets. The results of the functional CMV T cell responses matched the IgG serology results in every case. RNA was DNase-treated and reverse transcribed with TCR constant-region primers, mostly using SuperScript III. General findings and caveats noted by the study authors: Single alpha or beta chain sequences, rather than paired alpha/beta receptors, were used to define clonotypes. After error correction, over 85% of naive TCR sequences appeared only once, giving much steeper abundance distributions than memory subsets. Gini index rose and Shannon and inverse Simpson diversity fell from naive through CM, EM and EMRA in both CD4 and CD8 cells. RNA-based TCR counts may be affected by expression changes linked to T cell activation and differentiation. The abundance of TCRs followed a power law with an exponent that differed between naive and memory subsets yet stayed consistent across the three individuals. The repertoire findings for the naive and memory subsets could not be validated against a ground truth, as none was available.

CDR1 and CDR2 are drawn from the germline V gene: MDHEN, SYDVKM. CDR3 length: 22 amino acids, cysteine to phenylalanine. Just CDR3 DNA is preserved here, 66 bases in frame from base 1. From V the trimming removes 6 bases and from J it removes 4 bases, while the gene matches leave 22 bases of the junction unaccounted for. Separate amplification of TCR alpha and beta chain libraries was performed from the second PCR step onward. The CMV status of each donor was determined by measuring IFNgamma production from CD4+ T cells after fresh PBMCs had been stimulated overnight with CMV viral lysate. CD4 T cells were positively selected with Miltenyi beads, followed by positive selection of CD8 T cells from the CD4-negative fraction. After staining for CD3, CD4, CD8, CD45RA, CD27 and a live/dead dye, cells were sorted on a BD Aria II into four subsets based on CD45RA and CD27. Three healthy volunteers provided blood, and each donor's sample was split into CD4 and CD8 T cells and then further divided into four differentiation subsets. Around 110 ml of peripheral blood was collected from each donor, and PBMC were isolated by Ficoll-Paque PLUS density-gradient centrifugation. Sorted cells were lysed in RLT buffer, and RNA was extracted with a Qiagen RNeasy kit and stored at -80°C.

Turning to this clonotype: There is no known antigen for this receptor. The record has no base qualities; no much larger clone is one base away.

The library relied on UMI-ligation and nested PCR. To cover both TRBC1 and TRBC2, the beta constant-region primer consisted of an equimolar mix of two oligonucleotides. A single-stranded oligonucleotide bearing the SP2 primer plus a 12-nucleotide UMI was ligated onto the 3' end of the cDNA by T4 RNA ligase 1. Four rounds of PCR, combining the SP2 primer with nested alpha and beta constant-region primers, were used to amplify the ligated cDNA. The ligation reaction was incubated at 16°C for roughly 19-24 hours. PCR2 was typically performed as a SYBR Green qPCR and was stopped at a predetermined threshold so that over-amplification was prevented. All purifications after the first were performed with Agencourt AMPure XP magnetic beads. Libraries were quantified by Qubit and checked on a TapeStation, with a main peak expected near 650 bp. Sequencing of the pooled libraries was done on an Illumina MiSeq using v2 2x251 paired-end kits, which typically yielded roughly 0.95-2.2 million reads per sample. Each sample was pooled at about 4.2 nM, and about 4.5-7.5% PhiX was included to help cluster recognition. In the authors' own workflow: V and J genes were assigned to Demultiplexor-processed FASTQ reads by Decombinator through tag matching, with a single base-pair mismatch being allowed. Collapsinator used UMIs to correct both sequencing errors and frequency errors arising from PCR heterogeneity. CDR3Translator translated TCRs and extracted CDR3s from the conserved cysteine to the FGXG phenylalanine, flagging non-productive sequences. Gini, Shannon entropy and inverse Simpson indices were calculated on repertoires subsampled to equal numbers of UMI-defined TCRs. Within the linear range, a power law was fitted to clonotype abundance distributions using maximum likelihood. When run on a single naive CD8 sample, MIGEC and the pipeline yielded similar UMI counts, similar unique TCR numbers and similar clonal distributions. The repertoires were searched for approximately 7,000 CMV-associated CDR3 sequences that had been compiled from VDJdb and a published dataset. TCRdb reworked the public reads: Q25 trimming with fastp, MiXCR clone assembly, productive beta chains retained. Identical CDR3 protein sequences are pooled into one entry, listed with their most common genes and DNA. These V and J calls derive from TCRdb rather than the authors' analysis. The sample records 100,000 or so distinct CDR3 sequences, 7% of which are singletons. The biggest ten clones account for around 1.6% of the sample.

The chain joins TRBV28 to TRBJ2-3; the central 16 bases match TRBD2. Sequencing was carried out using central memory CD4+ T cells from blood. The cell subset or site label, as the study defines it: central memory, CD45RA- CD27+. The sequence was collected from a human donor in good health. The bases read TGTGCCAGCAGCACACCCCTTGGGACTAGCGGGGGGGGCCCTGTTAGGTCAGATACGCAGTATTTT. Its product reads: CASSTPLGTSGGGPVRSDTQYF.